A single sample is the source of the 10 T cell receptor beta chains below, sequenced in a study of cytomegalovirus exposure and HLA in healthy donors. A multiplex PCR was run with 60 Vbeta primers and 13 Jbeta primers. Measured with immunoSEQ multiplex PCR; TCRdb has only the in-frame clones, and not every one. The sample lists roughly 150,000 clones, roughly 80% occurring once. Specimen: PBMCs. The receptor source for this set is a man younger than 30 in good health and CMV-seropositive.

The gene calls are TRBV7-9 and TRBJ1-4; perhaps TRBD1 as D (5 bases). The CDR3 is 15 amino acids. Germline lookup yields CDR1 SEHNR and CDR2 FQNEAQ (reference sequence). Trimming pared 3 bases from V and 0 bases from J, leaving 8 bases between. CDR3 bases: TGTGCCAGCAGCTTGGACATAGCAACTAATGAAAAACTGTTTTTT. Its protein product is CASSLDIATNEKLFF.

V usage is TRBV6-5 and J usage is TRBJ1-5, with D maybe TRBD1 (5 bases). Trimming pared 6 bases from V and 0 bases from J, leaving 12 bases between. The CDR3 spans 15 residues. CDR1 MNHEY and CDR2 SVGAGI come from the germline V gene. CDR3 sequence reads: CASSKVTDSNQPQHF. The CDR3 bases are TGTGCCAGCAGCAAGGTGACAGATAGCAATCAGCCCCAGCATTTT.

The chain couples TRBV27 to TRBJ2-6; TRBD2 might be the D (5 bases). The CDR3 sequence is 16 residues long. Trimming removed 8 bases at V and 0 bases at J, with 14 bases between. The V gene's germline CDR1 is MNHEY and CDR2 SMNVEV (reference sequence). The CDR3 here is CASGRAFNSGANVLTF. The CDR3 DNA reads as TGTGCCAGCGGGAGAGCGTTCAACTCTGGGGCCAACGTCCTGACTTTC.

In the case of this clone: Germline and junction disagree at one end, which may indicate a read error. The gene calls are TRBV30 and TRBJ2-2, with 7 positions matching TRBD2. The CDR3 covers 15 residues. Germline loops: CDR1 GTSNPN, CDR2 SVGIG (reference sequence). The DNA for the CDR3 is TGTGCTTGGACGGCGGGAGTGAGGTACACCGGGGAGCTGTTTTTT. It specifies CAWTAGVRYTGELFF.

CDR3 sequence: CATIAGGPRNEQFF. CDR3 sequence (DNA): TGTGCCACCATAGCGGGAGGGCCGAGAAATGAGCAGTTCTTC. V usage is TRBV6-1 and J usage is TRBJ2-1, with TRBD2 matching over 11 bases. J was trimmed by 7 bases and V by 10 bases; bases with no gene match: 9. Germline-derived CDR1 and CDR2 are MNHNS and SASEGT. The CDR3 totals 14 residues.

This clone was recorded a few times. This chain links TRBV29-1 with TRBJ1-1; TRBD1 might be the D (5 bases). This CDR3 comprises 11 residues. Germline-derived CDR1 and CDR2 are SQVTM and ANQGSEA. V shed 8 bases and J shed 8 bases, with 15 bases lying between them. The CDR3 DNA reads TGCAGCTTAAGGAGGGGAGGGGAAGCTTTCTTT. Encoded protein: CSLRRGGEAFF.

This rearrangement joins TRBV7-9 to TRBJ1-2, with unresolved D. The germline V gene has CDR1 SEHNR and CDR2 FQNEAQ (reference sequence). This CDR3 region has 16 residues. The V and J ends lost 5 bases and 3 bases respectively, with 19 bases between them. CDR3 sequence: CASSLGSGPLDYGYTF. The CDR3 region has the DNA TGTGCCAGCAGCCTGGGAAGCGGACCGCTAGACTATGGCTACACCTTC.

The V gene is TRBV7-8, the J gene TRBJ2-7, with 16 bases identical to TRBD2. CDR1 is SGHVS, CDR2 FQNEAQ, per germline. J gave up 6 bases and V 1 base, and 9 bases lay outside the gene matches. The CDR3 has 18 residues. The CDR3 loop is CASSLGVGLAGGPFEQYF. The CDR3 DNA is TGTGCCAGCAGCTTAGGCGTGGGACTAGCGGGAGGGCCGTTCGAGCAGTACTTC. Looking up the rest from reference TRBV7-8 and TRBJ2-7 gives the full variable domain: GAGVSQSPRYKVAKRGQDVALRCDPISGHVSLFWYQQALGQGPEFLTYFQNEAQLDKSGLPSDRFFAERPEGSVSTLKIQRTQQEDSAVYLCASSLGVGLAGGPFEQYFGPGTRLTVT.

The J gene is TRBJ1-5, the V gene TRBV4-2; 8 bases map to TRBD1. CDR3 length: 16 residues. V lost 4 bases and J lost 8; bases outside the gene matches: 13. The germline gives CDR1 LGHNA, CDR2 YNFKEQ. DNA of the CDR3: TGTGCCAGCAGCCCTATGGAGGGACAGGCCTCAAAGCCCCAGCATTTT. Protein sequence: CASSPMEGQASKPQHF.

The CDR3 bases are TGCGCCAGCAGCCAAGTTGGCGGGGCGCAGTACTTC. Protein: CASSQVGGAQYF. V gene TRBV4-1 combines with J gene TRBJ2-7, with D perhaps matching TRBD2 (6 bases). The CDR3 totals 12 residues. Trimming left V 1 base short and J 9 bases short, with 10 bases between. Germline values: CDR1 MGHRA, CDR2 YSYEKL.